Shown below are 20 T cell receptor beta chains from a single sample sequenced in a study of T cell changes during pregnancy in multiple sclerosis. Sequencing was performed with immunoSEQ multiplex PCR; in TCRdb, only in-frame clones are kept and a portion is missing. In the table there are approximately 50,000 clones, under 95% of which are singletons. The material was peripheral blood, obtained in the second trimester of pregnancy. The receptors shown here come from a female donor with multiple sclerosis, enrolled in a pregnancy study.

This chain connects TRBV5-1 to TRBJ2-1; TRBD2 agrees at 8 bases. From germline, CDR1 is SGHRS and CDR2 YFSETQ. The J segment lost 6 bases and the V segment lost 0 bases, leaving 2 bases of the junction unmatched. The CDR3 is 14 amino acids. The CDR3 is CASSLVAGSNEQFF. The CDR3, as DNA: TGCGCCAGCAGCTTGGTAGCGGGATCCAATGAGCAGTTCTTC.

The CDR3 protein is CASSPIYPVLSEKLFF. The CDR3 bases are TGTGCCAGCAGCCCAATTTACCCGGTTTTGAGTGAAAAACTGTTTTTT. The chain uses TRBV7-9 and TRBJ1-4; D remains unclear. V gave up 5 bases and J gave up 7 bases, with 20 bases separating them. This CDR3 comprises 16 residues. Germline loops: CDR1 SEHNR, CDR2 FQNEAQ (reference sequence). Supplemented by reference TRBV7-9 and TRBJ1-4, the full variable domain reads DTGVSQNPRHKITKRGQNVTFRCDPISEHNRLYWYRQTLGQGPEFLTYFQNEAQLEKSRLLSDRFSAERPKGSFSTLEIQRTEQGDSAMYLCASSPIYPVLSEKLFFGSGTQLSVL.

This chain joins TRBV2 and TRBJ1-1, with 8 positions matching TRBD1. CDR3 length equals 15 residues. V lost 4 bases, J lost 4 bases, and 8 bases stayed unmatched. Germline V CDR1 and CDR2: SNHLY, FYNNEI. CDR3 amino acids: CASSAGGAGVTEAFF. CDR3 DNA sequence: TGTGCCAGCAGTGCAGGGGGCGCAGGTGTCACTGAAGCTTTCTTT.

The chain employs TRBV6-1 and TRBJ1-2; no definite D call. Trimming left V 0 bases short and J 1 base short, with 6 bases between. CDR1 is MNHNS and CDR2 is SASEGT in the germline V gene. The CDR3 loop spans 14 amino acids. CDR3 nucleotide sequence: TGTGCCAGCAGTGAAGCGTCGGGTAACTATGGCTACACCTTC. It encodes CASSEASGNYGYTF.

The gene calls are TRBV18 and TRBJ2-7; the match to TRBD1 covers 8 bases. The J segment lost 3 bases and the V segment lost 6 bases, leaving 10 bases of the junction unmatched. Germline lookup yields CDR1 KGHSH and CDR2 LQKENI. The CDR3 has 15 residues. The CDR3 is CASSPRQGTLYEQYF. The DNA of the CDR3 is TGTGCCAGCTCCCCCAGACAGGGGACCCTCTACGAGCAGTACTTC.

The chain carries TRBV19 and TRBJ1-6; TRBD1 matches 11 bases. Per germline, CDR1 LNHDA and CDR2 SQIVND (reference sequence). V lost 4 bases, J lost 9 bases, and 8 bases stayed unmatched. CDR3 length equals 16 residues. In nucleotides, the CDR3 is TGTGCCAGTAGTAAGGGACAGGGGGTCCAGCGTTCACCCCTCCACTTT. Encoded protein: CASSKGQGVQRSPLHF.

The J gene is TRBJ1-1, the V gene TRBV5-1, with 7 positions matching TRBD1. Germline V CDR1 and CDR2: SGHRS, YFSETQ. The CDR3 is made up of 18 amino acids. J lost 0 bases, V lost 6 bases, and 17 bases had no gene match. CDR3: CASTPLTGIPGLNTEAFF. Written as DNA, the CDR3 is TGCGCCAGCACTCCGCTGACAGGGATCCCGGGCCTGAACACTGAAGCTTTCTTT.

This clone occurred once. The V call is TRBV5-1, the J call TRBJ2-7; D remains ambiguous. This CDR3 contains 11 residues. Trimming took 4 bases from V and 6 from J, leaving 8 bases between them. The germline gives CDR1 SGHRS, CDR2 YFSETQ. This CDR3 is CASSRQGEQYF. Here the CDR3 DNA reads TGCGCCAGCAGCAGACAAGGCGAGCAGTACTTC.

The chain links TRBV19 to TRBJ1-5, with TRBD1 matching over 8 bases. Trimming cost V 0 bases and J 5 bases; bases outside gene matches: 6. The CDR3 runs to 16 residues. CDR1 LNHDA and CDR2 SQIVND come from the germline V gene (reference sequence). For the CDR3, the DNA is TGTGCCAGTAGTATAGAAGACAGGGGAGGTGATCAGCCCCAGCATTTT. Translating gives CASSIEDRGGDQPQHF.

This chain links TRBV5-1 with TRBJ2-3; TRBD2 matches 8 bases. Losses at the gene ends were 0 bases for V and 2 bases for J; bases not matched to a gene: 14. The CDR3 is 19 amino acids. Germline V lookup: CDR1 SGHRS, CDR2 YFSETQ. The CDR3 DNA reads TGCGCCAGCAGCTTGGGCCGCCGCGCCTCGGGGGGGGTCACAGATACGCAGTATTTT. Translated, it gives CASSLGRRASGGVTDTQYF.

The genes are TRBV30 and TRBJ1-1; D not resolved. The germline gives CDR1 GTSNPN, CDR2 SVGIG (reference sequence). With 6 bases removed from V and 0 bases from J, the gap between germline ends came to 11 bases. The CDR3 has 13 amino acids. The CDR3 protein is CACGRTMNTEAFF. The CDR3 region has the DNA TGTGCCTGTGGCAGAACCATGAACACTGAAGCTTTCTTT.

The chain joins TRBV5-4 to TRBJ1-6; D ambiguous. V lost 0 bases and J lost 7, with 8 bases in between. Germline V gene sequence: CDR1 SGHNT, CDR2 YYREEE (reference sequence). The CDR3 runs 14 residues. CDR3 residues: CASSLAGTNSPLHF. In DNA, the CDR3 is TGTGCCAGCAGCTTGGCAGGTACCAATTCACCCCTCCACTTT.

The gene calls are TRBV6-5 and TRBJ1-1; D is possibly TRBD1 (6 bases). V lost 6 bases and J 3 bases, leaving 11 bases between the germline ends. The CDR3 is made up of 13 amino acids. Germline V CDR1 and CDR2: MNHEY, SVGAGI. The CDR3 spells CASRLDSYTEAFF. For the CDR3, the DNA is TGTGCCAGCAGGCTGGACAGCTACACTGAAGCTTTCTTT.

The chain employs TRBV30 and TRBJ1-2, with D uncertain. Looked up from germline, CDR1 is GTSNPN and CDR2 is SVGIG (reference sequence). This CDR3 has 11 residues. V was shortened by 3 bases and J by 3 bases, with 5 bases between the two germline ends. The CDR3 region is CAWRQYYGYTF. Here the CDR3 DNA reads TGTGCCTGGAGGCAGTACTATGGCTACACCTTC.

This chain joins TRBV19 and TRBJ1-1; TRBD1 is a possible D gene (5 bases). This CDR3 contains 15 residues. The germline gives CDR1 LNHDA, CDR2 SQIVND (reference sequence). V gave up 3 bases and J gave up 0 bases, with 11 bases separating them. CDR3 nucleotide sequence: TGTGCCAGTAGTATCGTCGACAGAATGAACACTGAAGCTTTCTTT. Protein sequence: CASSIVDRMNTEAFF.

This clone was found once. CDR3 region: CASSLALGANVLTF. In DNA, the CDR3 is TGTGCCAGCAGCTTGGCGCTAGGAGCCAACGTCCTGACTTTC. The genes are TRBV5-6 and TRBJ2-6; D unclear. The germline gives CDR1 SGHDT, CDR2 YYEEEE. The CDR3 consists of 14 residues. Trimming removed 0 bases at V and 7 bases at J, with 8 bases between.

This chain links TRBV27 with TRBJ1-2, with 8 bases that match TRBD1. The CDR3 sequence is 11 residues long. The germline gives CDR1 MNHEY, CDR2 SMNVEV (reference sequence). Trimming removed 11 bases from V and 7 bases from J; junction bases left unmatched: 6. The CDR3 loop is CAGQGAGGYTF. The CDR3 DNA is TGTGCCGGACAGGGTGCGGGTGGCTACACCTTC.

V gene TRBV7-3 combines with J gene TRBJ1-1; perhaps TRBD1 as D (6 bases). This CDR3 has 13 residues. Deletions cut 5 bases from V and 1 base from J, with 8 bases between. The germline gives CDR1 SGHTA, CDR2 FQGTGA. The CDR3 bases are TGTGCCAGCAGCCAAGGGGGGAACACTGAAGCTTTCTTT. Amino acids: CASSQGGNTEAFF.

The rearrangement joins TRBV7-2 to TRBJ2-5, with TRBD2 matching 7 bases. Germline CDR1 is SGHTA and CDR2 is FQGNSA. The ends lost 3 bases at V and 0 bases at J; junction bases unmatched: 4. The CDR3 spans 15 residues. CDR3: CASSLGGGYQETQYF. The CDR3 DNA follows: TGTGCCAGCAGCTTGGGGGGAGGGTACCAAGAGACCCAGTACTTC.

The genes are TRBV19 and TRBJ1-1; weak D call: TRBD1 (5 bases). The CDR3 sequence is 17 residues long. Germline CDR1 is LNHDA and CDR2 is SQIVND (reference sequence). V dropped 4 bases and J dropped 0 bases, with 18 bases sitting between them. The chain's CDR3 is CASSTQTWGGLNTEAFF. The CDR3 DNA reads TGTGCCAGTAGTACCCAAACGTGGGGGGGATTGAACACTGAAGCTTTCTTT.